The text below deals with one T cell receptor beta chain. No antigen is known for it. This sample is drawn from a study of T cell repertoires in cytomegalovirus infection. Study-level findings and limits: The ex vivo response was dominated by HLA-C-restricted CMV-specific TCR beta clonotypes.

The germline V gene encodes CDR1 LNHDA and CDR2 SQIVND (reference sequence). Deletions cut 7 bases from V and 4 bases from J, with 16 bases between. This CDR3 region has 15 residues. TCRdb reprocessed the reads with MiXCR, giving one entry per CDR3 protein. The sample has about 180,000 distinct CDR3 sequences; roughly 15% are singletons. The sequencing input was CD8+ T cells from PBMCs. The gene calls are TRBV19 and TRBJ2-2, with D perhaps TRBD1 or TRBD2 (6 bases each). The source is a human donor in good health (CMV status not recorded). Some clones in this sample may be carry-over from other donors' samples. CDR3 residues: CASTEWGAVTGELFF. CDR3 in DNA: TGTGCCAGTACCGAGTGGGGGGCAGTCACCGGGGAGCTGTTTTTT.